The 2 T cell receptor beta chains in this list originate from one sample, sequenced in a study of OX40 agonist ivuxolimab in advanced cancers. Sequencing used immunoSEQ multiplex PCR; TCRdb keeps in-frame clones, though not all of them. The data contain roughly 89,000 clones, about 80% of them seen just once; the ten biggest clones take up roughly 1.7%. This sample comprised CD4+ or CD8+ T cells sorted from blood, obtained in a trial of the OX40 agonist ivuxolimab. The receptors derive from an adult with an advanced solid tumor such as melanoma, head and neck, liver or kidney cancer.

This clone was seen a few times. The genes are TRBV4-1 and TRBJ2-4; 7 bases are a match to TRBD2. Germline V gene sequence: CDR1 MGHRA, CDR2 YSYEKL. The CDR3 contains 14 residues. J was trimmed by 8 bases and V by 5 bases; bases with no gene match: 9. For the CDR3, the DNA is TGCGCCAGCAGCTTCGGCGGGGGACGGGACATTCAGTACTTC. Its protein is CASSFGGGRDIQYF.

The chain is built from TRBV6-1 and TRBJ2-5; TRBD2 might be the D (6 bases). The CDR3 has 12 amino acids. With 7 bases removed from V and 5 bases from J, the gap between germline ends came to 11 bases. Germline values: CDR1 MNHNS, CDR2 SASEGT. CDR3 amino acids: CASKGGGETQYF. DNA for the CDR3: TGTGCCAGCAAGGGTGGAGGGGAGACCCAGTACTTC.